This T cell receptor (beta chain) emerged from a study of T cell responses to AZD1222 COVID-19 vaccine. Overall study context: Second-dose timings of about 4 or about 12 weeks were pooled.

Sequencing was performed with immunoSEQ multiplex PCR; in TCRdb, only in-frame clones are kept and a portion is missing. The table includes roughly 150,000 clones, 75% to 90% detected once. The CDR3 length is 16 residues. The J segment lost 2 bases and the V segment lost 2 bases, leaving 5 bases of the junction unmatched. Germline CDR1 is SGHTA and CDR2 is FQGTGA. On this clone: Its antigen is as yet unknown.

Points from the study as a whole: The repertoires were collected only after the peak T cell response. Donors, mostly white British, included more females; clonal diversity was possibly underestimated.

The source of this sequence is an adult in good health. The sequences come from peripheral blood, collected on day 0 of AZD1222 vaccination. V and J are TRBV7-3 and TRBJ2-2; 7 bases map to TRBD2. For the CDR3, the DNA is TGTGCCAGCAGCTTATCCAGCGGGATAAACACCGGGGAGCTGTTTTTT. This sequence encodes CASSLSSGINTGELFF.